These 18 T cell receptor beta chains share one sample of origin, sequenced in a study of blood T cell repertoires in COVID-19. TCRdb keeps only in-frame clones here, not all; method: immunoSEQ multiplex PCR. The data show some 330,000 clones, roughly 90% seen once. The specimen was peripheral blood. These receptors came from a woman in her twenties or thirties with COVID-19, enrolled during active disease.

The genes are TRBV29-1 and TRBJ1-2; TRBD1 matches at 7 bases. Germline V lookup: CDR1 SQVTM, CDR2 ANQGSEA. The CDR3 totals 15 residues. V trimming: 4 bases; J trimming: 4 bases; junction bases outside the gene matches: 12. The CDR3 coding sequence is TGCAGCGTTGCTAGGAAGGGGGCGCAGGGCTATGGCTACACCTTC. As protein: CSVARKGAQGYGYTF. Filled out from reference TRBV29-1 and TRBJ1-2, the complete variable domain reads SAVISQKPSRDICQRGTSLTIQCQVDSQVTMMFWYRQQPGQSLTLIATANQGSEATYESGFVIDKFPISRPNLTFSTLTVSNMSPEDSSIYLCSVARKGAQGYGYTFGSGTRLTVV.

V usage is TRBV30 and J usage is TRBJ1-1; no reliable D call. The CDR3 loop spans 11 amino acids. Trimming stripped 4 bases from V and 10 bases from J, with 13 bases between. The germline gives CDR1 GTSNPN, CDR2 SVGIG (reference sequence). The CDR3 spells CAWTEGLRAFF. CDR3 DNA sequence: TGTGCCTGGACGGAGGGTTTACGAGCTTTCTTT.

Concerning this clone itself: The sample holds other DNA sequences that translate to the same CDR3. The chain joins TRBV5-1 to TRBJ2-5; D may be TRBD1 (5 bases). The CDR3 is 12 amino acids. The germline gives CDR1 SGHRS, CDR2 YFSETQ. V was trimmed by 4 bases and J by 4 bases, leaving 8 bases between them. CDR3 DNA sequence: TGCGCCAGCAGCGCAGGGTTAGAGACCCAGTACTTC. It is translated as CASSAGLETQYF.

The J gene is TRBJ2-3, the V gene TRBV11-3; weak D call: TRBD1 (5 bases). The germline V gene has CDR1 SGHNT and CDR2 YENEEA. The CDR3 contains 18 residues. The V and J ends lost 1 base and 1 base respectively, with 18 bases between them. Here the CDR3 reads CASSLGGRERLGTDTQYF. CDR3 DNA sequence: TGTGCCAGCAGCTTAGGGGGCAGAGAAAGACTTGGCACAGATACGCAGTATTTT. Complete variable domain (other parts from reference TRBV11-3 and TRBJ2-3): EAGVVQSPRYKIIEKKQPVAFWCNPISGHNTLYWYLQNLGQGPELLIRYENEEAVDDSQLPKDRFSAERLKGVDSTLKIQPAELGDSAVYLCASSLGGRERLGTDTQYFGPGTRLTVL.

The chain uses TRBV30 and TRBJ2-1, with unresolved D. Deletions cut 2 bases from V and 0 bases from J, with 8 bases between. The CDR3 sequence is 14 residues long. Germline assignment: CDR1 GTSNPN and CDR2 SVGIG (reference sequence). The CDR3, as DNA: TGTGCCTGGAGTCCCTCCAGCTCCTACAATGAGCAGTTCTTC. Its protein product is CAWSPSSSYNEQFF.

J is TRBJ1-6 and V is TRBV7-8, with 7 positions matching TRBD1. After removal of 5 bases from V and 8 bases from J, the junction contained 3 bases not matched to a gene. The germline V gene encodes CDR1 SGHVS and CDR2 FQNEAQ. This CDR3 is built from 13 residues. The chain's CDR3 is CASSVGQDSPLHF. The CDR3 region has the DNA TGTGCCAGCAGCGTCGGACAGGATTCACCCCTCCACTTT.

This rearrangement joins TRBV11-2 to TRBJ1-3; possible D gene TRBD1, 6 bases. The CDR3 consists of 15 residues. Germline-derived CDR1 and CDR2 are SGHAT and FQNNGV. V lost 5 bases, J lost 5 bases, and 16 bases lay in between. CDR3 bases: TGTGCCAGCAGCCAGGGGATTGTAATTAGAAACACCATATATTTT. Translating gives CASSQGIVIRNTIYF.

This clone was counted only a few times. CDR3 nucleotide sequence: TGTGCCAGCAGTGCCGACATAGGGACAGGGTACCCCGAGCAGTACTTC. Amino acid sequence: CASSADIGTGYPEQYF. This chain connects TRBV6-1 to TRBJ2-7; 9 bases are a match to TRBD1. CDR3 size: 16 residues. V gave up 4 bases and J gave up 6 bases; unmatched junction bases: 13. Germline CDR1 reads MNHNS; CDR2 reads SASEGT.

The chain joins TRBV4-1 to TRBJ2-1, with TRBD2 identical over 10 bases. The V segment lost 4 bases and the J segment 5 bases; nucleotides outside the gene matches: 20. This CDR3 contains 20 residues. Per germline, CDR1 MGHRA and CDR2 YSYEKL. CDR3 DNA: TGCGCCAGCAGCCGCGGGAAGGGAGCGGGGGGGTCACCCTGGGACAATGAGCAGTTCTTC. Protein sequence: CASSRGKGAGGSPWDNEQFF.

V usage is TRBV5-5 and J usage is TRBJ2-1, with D perhaps TRBD2 (6 bases). The CDR3 consists of 15 residues. The germline V gene encodes CDR1 SGHKS and CDR2 YYEKEE (reference sequence). With 0 bases removed from V and 2 bases from J, the gap between germline ends came to 9 bases. The CDR3 loop is CASSLAWEAYNEQFF. CDR3 DNA sequence: TGTGCCAGCAGCTTGGCATGGGAGGCCTACAATGAGCAGTTCTTC. Based on the CDR3 plus reference TRBV5-5 and TRBJ2-1, the full variable domain is DAGVTQSPTHLIKTRGQQVTLRCSPISGHKSVSWYQQVLGQGPQFIFQYYEKEERGRGNFPDRFSARQFPNYSSELNVNALLLGDSALYLCASSLAWEAYNEQFFGPGTRLTVL.

This chain links TRBV27 with TRBJ2-1; 7 bases match TRBD1. The CDR3 has 13 amino acids. V dropped 7 bases and J dropped 5; count of bases not matched to a gene: 5. Germline CDR1 and CDR2: MNHEY and SMNVEV (reference sequence). CDR3 in DNA: TGTGCCAGCAAGGACAGGCTTGACAATGAGCAGTTCTTC. Residues: CASKDRLDNEQFF.

The chain joins TRBV19 to TRBJ2-1; D perhaps matches TRBD2 (7 bases). The germline V gene has CDR1 LNHDA and CDR2 SQIVND (reference sequence). The CDR3 covers 18 residues. Trimming shortened V by 7 bases and J by 5 bases, and 27 bases separated the two germline ends. The CDR3 reads CASTPFGGGGSANNEQFF. As DNA, the CDR3 is TGTGCCAGTACCCCATTCGGGGGCGGGGGATCAGCTAACAATGAGCAGTTCTTC.

V is TRBV6-2 or TRBV6-3 and J is TRBJ2-1; TRBD1 is a possible D gene (5 bases). Germline loops: CDR1 MNHEY, CDR2 SVGEGT. The CDR3 contains 15 residues. The V end lost 0 bases, the J end lost 7 bases, and 13 bases lay between the germline ends. CDR3 coding DNA: TGTGCCAGCAGTTACTCGGGCGCAGGGTGGAATGAGCAGTTCTTC. Protein: CASSYSGAGWNEQFF.

V and J are TRBV12-3 or TRBV12-4 and TRBJ2-2; tentative D call: TRBD2 (6 bases). V lost 4 bases to trimming and J lost 6 bases, with 9 bases between them. This CDR3 has 13 amino acids. The DNA for the CDR3 is TGTGCCAGCAGTTCTCGGGGGTCCGGGGAGCTGTTTTTT. It encodes CASSSRGSGELFF.

The rearrangement links TRBV30 to TRBJ1-3, with 7 bases matching TRBD1. Germline V gene sequence: CDR1 GTSNPN, CDR2 SVGIG (reference sequence). Trimming took 5 bases from V and 4 from J; bases not matched to a gene: 5. The length of the CDR3 is 13 residues. The CDR3 DNA reads as TGTGCCTGGGCACAGGGGATCGGAAACACCATATATTTT. This gives the protein CAWAQGIGNTIYF. The full variable domain, its missing parts supplied by reference TRBV30 and TRBJ1-3, is SQTIHQWPATLVQPVGSPLSLECTVEGTSNPNLYWYRQAAGRGLQLLFYSVGIGQISSEVPQNLSASRPQDRQFILSSKKLLLSDSGFYLCAWAQGIGNTIYFGEGSWLTVV.

The chain is built from TRBV13 and TRBJ2-5, with TRBD2 matching over 7 bases. The V gene's germline CDR1 is PRHDT and CDR2 FYEKMQ (reference sequence). The CDR3 has 16 amino acids. Trimming cost V 3 bases and J 2 bases; bases outside gene matches: 9. The CDR3 region is CASSLSLLGLQETQYF. CDR3 coding DNA: TGTGCCAGCAGCTTGAGTCTGCTGGGACTACAAGAGACCCAGTACTTC.

The count of this clone is one. V gene TRBV28 combines with J gene TRBJ1-2; D remains ambiguous. V lost 8 bases and J 4 bases, leaving 8 bases between the germline ends. Looked up from germline, CDR1 is MDHEN and CDR2 is SYDVKM. The CDR3 spans 11 residues. This CDR3 is CASHAGYGYTF. The CDR3 DNA follows: TGTGCCAGCCACGCAGGCTATGGCTACACCTTC.

The chain links TRBV6-5 to TRBJ2-7; D gene uncertain. Germline CDR1 MNHEY, CDR2 SVGAGI. The CDR3 runs to 12 residues. Trimming removed 7 bases from V and 0 bases from J, with 7 bases in between. DNA for the CDR3: TGTGCCAGCACCTCCCCCTCCTACGAGCAGTACTTC. This codes for CASTSPSYEQYF.